Following are 16 T cell receptor beta chains from one sample sequenced in a study of blood T cell repertoires in COVID-19. The protocol was immunoSEQ multiplex PCR, while the TCRdb copy is restricted to in-frame clones and leaves out a portion. Altogether about 160,000 clones are present, around 80% being singletons, with the ten largest covering roughly 3.4%. The sample was PBMCs or T cells enriched from blood (not recorded which). The receptors come from a woman in her sixties or seventies who had recovered from COVID-19.

This clone was counted ten times or more. J is TRBJ1-6 and V is TRBV5-6, with D perhaps matching TRBD1 (6 bases). The CDR3 covers 15 residues. Trimming took 6 bases from V and 7 from J, leaving 17 bases between them. Germline-derived CDR1 and CDR2 are SGHDT and YYEEEE. The CDR3 sequence: CASTSRQATNSPLHF. Here the CDR3 DNA reads TGTGCCAGCACCTCGAGACAGGCCACCAATTCACCCCTCCACTTT.

The CDR3: CASSLGEQPTDTQYF. The CDR3, as DNA: TGCGCCAGCAGCTTGGGTGAGCAACCCACAGATACGCAGTATTTT. V gene TRBV5-1 combines with J gene TRBJ2-3, with unresolved D. Deletions cut 0 bases from V and 2 bases from J, with 10 bases between. This CDR3 spans 15 amino acids. Germline CDR1 SGHRS, CDR2 YFSETQ. The variable domain in full, with the rest retrieved from reference TRBV5-1 and TRBJ2-3, is KAGVTQTPRYLIKTRGQQVTLSCSPISGHRSVSWYQQTPGQGLQFLFEYFSETQRNKGNFPGRFSGRQFSNSRSEMNVSTLELGDSALYLCASSLGEQPTDTQYFGPGTRLTVL.

The chain recombines TRBV7-3 with TRBJ2-3, with 8 bases lining up with TRBD1. The CDR3 is 16 amino acids. Unmatched junction bases numbered 7, after V lost 5 bases and J lost 0 bases. Per the germline V gene, CDR1 is SGHTA and CDR2 is FQGTGA. The CDR3 sequence: CASSPGDRTSTDTQYF. Here the CDR3 DNA reads TGTGCCAGCAGCCCAGGGGACAGGACAAGCACAGATACGCAGTATTTT.

The chain combines TRBV6-4 with TRBJ1-1; D possibly corresponds to TRBD1 (6 bases). V lost 6 bases to trimming and J lost 1 base, with 15 bases between them. CDR3 size: 15 residues. The germline gives CDR1 MRHNA, CDR2 SNTAGT. CDR3 amino acids: CASRPDTTGNTEAFF. The CDR3 nucleotides read TGTGCCAGCAGACCCGATACGACAGGGAACACTGAAGCTTTCTTT.

The rearrangement joins TRBV28 to TRBJ1-1, with a weak D call TRBD1 (6 bases). The germline gives CDR1 MDHEN, CDR2 SYDVKM. This CDR3 has 14 residues. The germline V and J ends were trimmed by 6 bases and 0 bases, with 11 bases remaining between them. The DNA for the CDR3 is TGTGCCAGCAGGACCGACAGGTTGAACACTGAAGCTTTCTTT. Amino acid sequence: CASRTDRLNTEAFF.

The rearrangement uses TRBV3-1 (or the pseudogene TRBV3-2) and TRBJ2-7, with TRBD1 matching over 7 bases. The CDR3 totals 13 residues. Germline V gene data show CDR1 as LGHDT and CDR2 as YNNKEL (reference sequence). J was trimmed by 2 bases and V by 5 bases; bases with no gene match: 3. CDR3: CASSTDRAYEQYF. The CDR3 nucleotides read TGTGCCAGCAGCACAGACAGGGCCTACGAGCAGTACTTC.

This clone has only one observation. V gene TRBV6-5 combines with J gene TRBJ1-6, with D unclear. V lost 6 bases to trimming and J lost 10 bases, with 16 bases between them. CDR1 is MNHEY and CDR2 is SVGAGI in the germline V gene. The CDR3 is made up of 14 amino acids. This chain's CDR3 is CASRRTEGGSPLHF. The CDR3 DNA follows: TGTGCCAGCAGGCGGACGGAAGGAGGATCACCCCTCCACTTT.

The gene calls are TRBV2 and TRBJ2-2; the match to TRBD2 covers 13 bases. This CDR3 has 18 amino acids. J was trimmed by 4 bases and V by 6 bases; bases with no gene match: 11. CDR1 is SNHLY and CDR2 is FYNNEI in the germline V gene. CDR3 protein: CASRQTSGGAGGTGELFF. The DNA for the CDR3 is TGTGCCAGCAGACAAACTAGCGGGGGGGCCGGAGGCACCGGGGAGCTGTTTTTT.

The chain recombines TRBV7-2 with TRBJ2-7; TRBD2 matches at 12 bases. The CDR3 is 15 amino acids. Germline V gene data show CDR1 as SGHTA and CDR2 as FQGNSA. V dropped 5 bases and J dropped 7; count of bases not matched to a gene: 9. In DNA form, the CDR3 reads TGTGCCAGCAGCGTGACTAGCGGGGGACGTGGGGAGCAGTACTTC. Translating it yields CASSVTSGGRGEQYF.

The chain links TRBV19 to TRBJ1-4; TRBD1 is a possible D gene (5 bases). V was trimmed by 5 bases and J by 4 bases, leaving 8 bases between them. Germline lookup yields CDR1 LNHDA and CDR2 SQIVND (reference sequence). The CDR3 totals 13 residues. The CDR3: CASSDSFNEKLFF. The CDR3 DNA follows: TGTGCCAGTAGTGACAGCTTTAATGAAAAACTGTTTTTT.

The chain uses TRBV14 and TRBJ1-2, with unresolved D. This CDR3 region has 12 residues. The V end lost 5 bases, the J end lost 7 bases, and 11 bases lay between the germline ends. Germline CDR1 and CDR2: SGHDN and FVKESK. The CDR3: CASSYPGGGYTF. In DNA form, the CDR3 reads TGTGCCAGCAGCTACCCCGGCGGTGGCTACACCTTC.

V usage is TRBV3-1 (or the pseudogene TRBV3-2) and J usage is TRBJ1-2, with TRBD1 matching over 12 bases. The trim removed 3 bases at V and 6 bases at J, leaving 8 bases unmatched. The CDR3 is 16 residues long. Germline CDR1 reads LGHDT; CDR2 reads YNNKEL (reference sequence). CDR3 sequence reads: CASSHTWDRGLDGYTF. CDR3 nucleotides: TGTGCCAGCAGCCATACCTGGGACAGGGGGCTCGATGGCTACACCTTC.

This rearrangement joins TRBV2 to TRBJ2-2, with 9 bases that match TRBD1. The V gene end was trimmed by 4 bases and the J gene end by 5 bases; junction bases not matched to a gene: 8. Germline values: CDR1 SNHLY, CDR2 FYNNEI. This CDR3 region has 16 residues. As DNA, the CDR3 is TGTGCCAGCAGTGGCGCAGGGACAGGGAGGACCGGGGAGCTGTTTTTT. Translating gives CASSGAGTGRTGELFF.

This clone was counted once. The chain couples TRBV7-9 to TRBJ2-3; 8 bases fit TRBD1. Trimming at V came to 6 bases and at J to 6 bases, leaving 5 bases not matched to a gene. The CDR3 totals 13 residues. Per germline, CDR1 SEHNR and CDR2 FQNEAQ (reference sequence). The CDR3 reads CASRRTGLDTQYF. CDR3 nucleotide sequence: TGTGCCAGCAGACGGACAGGGTTGGATACGCAGTATTTT.

The chain is built from TRBV6-5 and TRBJ1-2, with TRBD1 matching over 7 bases. V lost 5 bases to trimming and J lost 7 bases; unmatched junction nucleotides: 13. Germline V gene lookup returns CDR1 MNHEY and CDR2 SVGAGI. The CDR3 is 15 amino acids. Written as DNA, the CDR3 is TGTGCCAGCAGTAGGGTAACAGGGGCCTCCGGTGGCTACACCTTC. This gives the protein CASSRVTGASGGYTF.

This sequence joins TRBV18 and TRBJ2-7; no definite D call. The CDR3 is 12 residues long. Looked up from germline, CDR1 is KGHSH and CDR2 is LQKENI. Trimming removed 5 bases at V and 2 bases at J, with 7 bases between. CDR3 protein: CASSDDTYEQYF. The CDR3 nucleotides read TGTGCCAGCTCAGACGACACCTACGAGCAGTACTTC.